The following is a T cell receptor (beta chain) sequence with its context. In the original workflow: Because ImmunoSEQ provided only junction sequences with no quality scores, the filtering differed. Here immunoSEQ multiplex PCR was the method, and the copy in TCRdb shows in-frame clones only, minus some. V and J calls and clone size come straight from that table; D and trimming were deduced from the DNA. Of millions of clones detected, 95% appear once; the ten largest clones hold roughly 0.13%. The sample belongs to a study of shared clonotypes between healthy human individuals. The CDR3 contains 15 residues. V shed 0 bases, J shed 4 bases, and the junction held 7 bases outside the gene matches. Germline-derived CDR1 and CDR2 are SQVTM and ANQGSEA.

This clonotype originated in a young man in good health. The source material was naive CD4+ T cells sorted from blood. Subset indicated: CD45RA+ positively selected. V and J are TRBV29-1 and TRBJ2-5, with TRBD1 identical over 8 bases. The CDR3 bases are TGCAGCGTTGAAGATGGACAGGGAATGGGAGAGACCCAGTACTTC. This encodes CSVEDGQGMGETQYF.